This T cell receptor (beta chain) was captured by sequencing in a study of naive and memory T cell subsets. In its sample, this clonotype was seen a few times. Its target is not known. Germline CDR1 and CDR2: MNHEY and SVGEGT. The junction had 14 bases not matched to a gene; V was cut back by 6 bases and J by 4 bases. The CDR3 spans 18 residues. Study observations and caveats: Over 95% of naive TCR sequences appeared only once, unlike memory subsets.

The beta constant-region primer was an equimolar mix of two oligonucleotides covering TRBC1 and TRBC2. The ligated cDNA underwent four PCR rounds using SP2 and nested alpha and beta constant-region primers. Ligation attached a single-stranded oligonucleotide with a 12-nucleotide UMI and the SP2 primer to the cDNA 3' end. TCRdb used MiXCR to reprocess the UMI-ligation and nested PCR reads, holding one entry per CDR3 protein. The data contain 8,500 to 10,000 distinct CDR3 sequences, 5.5% to 6.5% of them singletons. Cells stained for CD3, CD4, CD8, CD45RA and CD27 were sorted into four subsets. EMRA cells were CD45RA+CD27-, and effector memory cells CD45RA-CD27-.

The J gene is TRBJ2-2, the V gene TRBV6-2 or TRBV6-3; 10 bases agree with TRBD2. This TCR derives from a human donor in good health. The sequenced sample was CD4+ TEMRA cells from blood. Sample subset: effector memory re-expressing CD45RA, CD45RA+ CD27-. The CDR3 DNA reads TGTGCCAGCAGCCGACGCCTAGCGGGAGAAATTTCCACCGGGGAGCTGTTTTTT. Translating it yields CASSRRLAGEISTGELFF.